Each of the 8 T cell receptor beta chains below was sequenced from the same sample in a study of cytomegalovirus exposure and HLA in healthy donors. The PCR employed 60 Vbeta primers together with 13 Jbeta primers. The protocol was immunoSEQ multiplex PCR, while the TCRdb copy is restricted to in-frame clones and leaves out a portion. The sample has 150,000 to 200,000 clones, roughly 77% seen once; the top ten hold roughly 0.4%. Sequencing was done on a sample of PBMCs. The source of these receptors is a male donor in good health and CMV-seropositive.

This chain joins TRBV10-3 and TRBJ2-4; the match to TRBD2 covers 7 bases. Germline V lookup: CDR1 ENHRY, CDR2 SYGVKD. V shed 10 bases, J shed 3 bases, and the junction held 3 bases outside the gene matches. The CDR3 is 12 amino acids. As DNA, the CDR3 is TGTGCCACCGGGGGGTACAAAAACATTCAGTACTTC. Residues: CATGGYKNIQYF.

The J gene is TRBJ1-6, the V gene TRBV11-3, with 7 bases fitting TRBD1. Germline loops: CDR1 SGHNT, CDR2 YENEEA. The CDR3 extends over 14 amino acids. The junction had 3 bases not matched to a gene; V was cut back by 3 bases and J by 7 bases. This CDR3 reads CASSLGQQNSPLHF. The CDR3, as DNA: TGTGCCAGCAGCTTGGGACAGCAGAATTCACCCCTCCACTTT.

The chain recombines TRBV7-3 with TRBJ2-1; 7 positions match TRBD2. With 5 bases clipped from V and 4 bases from J, the junction kept 11 bases outside the gene matches. Germline assignment: CDR1 SGHTA and CDR2 FQGTGA. The CDR3 extends over 16 amino acids. The chain's CDR3 is CASSPTSSGDYNEQFF. As DNA, the CDR3 is TGTGCCAGCAGCCCCACCTCCAGCGGGGATTACAATGAGCAGTTCTTC. Variable domain in full (rest from reference TRBV7-3 and TRBJ2-1): GAGVSQTPSNKVTEKGKYVELRCDPISGHTALYWYRQSLGQGPEFLIYFQGTGAADDSGLPNDRFFAVRPEGSVSTLKIQRTERGDSAVYLCASSPTSSGDYNEQFFGPGTRLTVL.

The chain carries TRBV2 and TRBJ2-7; 8 positions match TRBD2. With V trimmed by 6 bases and J by 0 bases, 13 bases remained unmatched. CDR3 size: 17 residues. CDR1 and CDR2 from the germline V gene are SNHLY and FYNNEI. This CDR3 reads CASSAIAGPVPSYEQYF. CDR3 in DNA: TGTGCCAGCAGCGCAATAGCGGGGCCCGTTCCCTCCTACGAGCAGTACTTC.

Only a few counts were recorded for this clone. This chain uses TRBV7-2 with TRBJ2-5; possible D gene TRBD2, 7 bases. TRBJ2-7 matches the DNA end more closely, so the J call is doubtful. The CDR3 covers 14 residues. Per germline, CDR1 SGHTA and CDR2 FQGNSA. The CDR3 coding sequence is TGTGCCAGCAGCGAGGGGGGGGACGGTTACGAGCAGTACTTC. Protein: CASSEGGDGYEQYF.

The CDR3 DNA reads TGTGCCAGCAGCTTGGCCGGCAGGGGAAGCCTTAATTCACCCCTCCACTTT. Translating it yields CASSLAGRGSLNSPLHF. The chain employs TRBV5-4 and TRBJ1-6; tentative D call: TRBD1 (6 bases). The CDR3 consists of 17 residues. Germline V CDR1 and CDR2: SGHNT, YYREEE (reference sequence). Trimming left V 0 bases short and J 6 bases short, with 16 bases between.

The chain is built from TRBV7-9 and TRBJ1-5; possible D gene TRBD1, 5 bases. The germline V gene has CDR1 SEHNR and CDR2 FQNEAQ (reference sequence). CDR3 length equals 13 residues. The V gene lost 7 bases and the J gene lost 3 bases, with 10 bases spanning the gap. The CDR3 spells CASNRGDNQPQHF. For the CDR3, the DNA is TGTGCCAGCAACCGGGGGGACAATCAGCCCCAGCATTTT.

This sequence joins TRBV5-1 and TRBJ1-5; D gene ambiguous. This CDR3 is built from 13 residues. V shed 0 bases and J shed 4 bases, with 5 bases lying between them. In germline, CDR1 is SGHRS, CDR2 YFSETQ. CDR3 nucleotide sequence: TGCGCCAGCAGCTTGGGAGAAAATCAGCCCCAGCATTTT. Amino acid sequence: CASSLGENQPQHF. The full variable domain, rest sourced from reference TRBV5-1 and TRBJ1-5, is KAGVTQTPRYLIKTRGQQVTLSCSPISGHRSVSWYQQTPGQGLQFLFEYFSETQRNKGNFPGRFSGRQFSNSRSEMNVSTLELGDSALYLCASSLGENQPQHFGDGTRLSIL.